The 20 T cell receptor beta chains below come from one sample, sequenced in a study of blood T cell repertoires in COVID-19. Libraries were prepared by immunoSEQ multiplex PCR; TCRdb keeps only in-frame clonotypes and omits some of them. Among about 410,000 clones listed, 80% to 90% were seen once. Sequencing used peripheral blood. The origin of the receptors is a woman in her twenties or thirties with active or convalescent COVID-19.

The V and J genes are TRBV19 and TRBJ1-5; weak D call: TRBD1 (5 bases). The germline V and J ends were trimmed by 4 bases and 1 base, with 11 bases remaining between them. This CDR3 has 15 amino acids. Germline CDR1 reads LNHDA; CDR2 reads SQIVND (reference sequence). The DNA of the CDR3 is TGTGCCAGTAGTAGGGGAGGGGAAAGCAATCAGCCCCAGCATTTT. It encodes CASSRGGESNQPQHF.

The V and J genes are TRBV5-1 and TRBJ2-1; 15 bases align to TRBD2. J was trimmed by 6 bases and V by 4 bases; bases with no gene match: 8. Germline lookup yields CDR1 SGHRS and CDR2 YFSETQ. CDR3 length: 17 amino acids. The CDR3 spells CASSPGLAGGPLNEQFF. CDR3 DNA: TGCGCCAGCAGCCCCGGACTAGCGGGAGGGCCCCTCAATGAGCAGTTCTTC.

The chain links TRBV6-5 to TRBJ1-1; D is unclear. This CDR3 spans 14 amino acids. Germline V gene data show CDR1 as MNHEY and CDR2 as SVGAGI. The ends were cut back, 7 bases at V and 5 bases at J, with 17 bases in the middle. The CDR3 DNA is TGTGCCAGCAAGGGAGACACGGTCAGGACTGAAGCTTTCTTT. Translation gives CASKGDTVRTEAFF.

The rearrangement links TRBV15 to TRBJ2-3; the D gene is possibly TRBD1 (5 bases). Deletions cut 6 bases from V and 0 bases from J, with 7 bases between. The germline gives CDR1 LNHNV, CDR2 YYDKDF (reference sequence). This CDR3 comprises 13 residues. DNA for the CDR3: TGTGCCACCAGGACAGCTAGCACAGATACGCAGTATTTT. As protein: CATRTASTDTQYF.

V and J are TRBV9 and TRBJ2-1; 7 bases map to TRBD2. Per the germline V gene, CDR1 is SGDLS and CDR2 is YYNGEE. J was trimmed by 4 bases and V by 5 bases; bases with no gene match: 3. CDR3 length: 13 amino acids. CDR3 sequence (DNA): TGTGCCAGCAGGGGTAGCGGGTACAATGAGCAGTTCTTC. Its translation is CASRGSGYNEQFF.

This chain joins TRBV10-3 and TRBJ2-7; TRBD2 is a possible D gene (6 bases). Trimming cost V 4 bases and J 2 bases, with 9 bases left between them. The CDR3 totals 13 residues. Germline-derived CDR1 and CDR2 are ENHRY and SYGVKD. The CDR3 is CAISGGETYEQYF. The CDR3 bases are TGTGCCATCAGTGGCGGGGAAACCTACGAGCAGTACTTC.

The chain uses TRBV6-5 and TRBJ1-2, with 7 bases aligning to TRBD1. Losses at the gene ends were 6 bases for V and 4 bases for J; bases not matched to a gene: 2. The CDR3 totals 12 residues. Per germline, CDR1 MNHEY and CDR2 SVGAGI. The DNA of the CDR3 is TGTGCCAGCAGAAGGACAGGCTATGGCTACACCTTC. It is translated as CASRRTGYGYTF.

CDR3 in amino acids: CASREEGTYSYEQYF. In DNA, the CDR3 is TGTGCCAGCCGGGAAGAGGGGACTTACTCCTACGAGCAGTACTTC. The rearrangement uses TRBV2 and TRBJ2-7; tentative D call: TRBD2 (6 bases). Germline CDR1 is SNHLY and CDR2 is FYNNEI. V lost 8 bases and J lost 0, with 17 bases in between. There are 15 residues in the CDR3.

The chain employs TRBV9 and TRBJ2-1; tentative D call: TRBD1 (5 bases). The germline V and J ends were trimmed by 3 bases and 5 bases, with 18 bases remaining between them. The CDR3 loop spans 16 amino acids. Looked up from germline, CDR1 is SGDLS and CDR2 is YYNGEE. The CDR3 region is CASSAKYRSGNNEQFF. The CDR3 nucleotides are TGTGCCAGCAGCGCTAAATACAGGTCTGGGAACAATGAGCAGTTCTTC.

In its sample, this clone was seen once. This rearrangement joins TRBV29-1 to TRBJ2-2, with 14 bases matching TRBD2. In germline, CDR1 is SQVTM, CDR2 ANQGSEA. This CDR3 spans 15 amino acids. Losses at the gene ends were 6 bases for V and 6 bases for J; bases not matched to a gene: 6. DNA for the CDR3: TGCAGCGTGGTCCGGGGACTAGCGGGAGCCGGGGAGCTGTTTTTT. Translation gives CSVVRGLAGAGELFF.

The chain links TRBV19 to TRBJ1-4, with 8 bases matching TRBD1. V shed 3 bases, J shed 6 bases, and the junction held 3 bases outside the gene matches. Germline V gene sequence: CDR1 LNHDA, CDR2 SQIVND (reference sequence). The CDR3 contains 14 residues. The CDR3 reads CASSITGGYEKLFF. CDR3 in DNA: TGTGCCAGTAGTATCACAGGGGGATATGAAAAACTGTTTTTT.

The rearrangement joins TRBV27 to TRBJ1-5; 7 bases line up with TRBD1. Germline CDR1 and CDR2: MNHEY and SMNVEV (reference sequence). The V and J ends lost 3 bases and 3 bases, in that order; junction bases with no gene match: 2. The CDR3 spans 14 residues. CDR3 protein: CASSFQGDNQPQHF. CDR3 nucleotide sequence: TGTGCCAGCAGTTTCCAGGGGGACAATCAGCCCCAGCATTTT.

CDR3 region: CASSFSGTNTGELFF. The CDR3 DNA is TGTGCCAGCAGCTTTAGCGGGACGAACACCGGGGAGCTGTTTTTT. J is TRBJ2-2 and V is TRBV11-2, with TRBD2 matching over 8 bases. J lost 0 bases, V lost 3 bases, and 0 bases had no gene match. Germline lookup yields CDR1 SGHAT and CDR2 FQNNGV. This CDR3 spans 15 amino acids.

A few counts support this clone. The chain joins TRBV10-1 to TRBJ2-7; 7 bases are a match to TRBD2. CDR1 and CDR2 (germline): WNHNN, SYGVQD (reference sequence). There are 13 residues in the CDR3. V gave up 6 bases and J gave up 3 bases; unmatched junction bases: 5. Here the CDR3 DNA reads TGCGCCAGCAGCGGCGGGAGTGTCTACGAGCAGTACTTC. Its protein is CASSGGSVYEQYF.

This chain joins TRBV7-9 and TRBJ1-2; D may be TRBD1 (6 bases). CDR1 is SEHNR and CDR2 is FQNEAQ in the germline V gene (reference sequence). The CDR3 sequence is 15 residues long. With 1 base removed from V and 3 bases from J, the gap between germline ends came to 12 bases. This chain's CDR3 is CASSLVVGAHYGYTF. The CDR3 DNA reads as TGTGCCAGCAGCTTAGTGGTGGGGGCTCACTATGGCTACACCTTC.

CDR3 loop: CASSPGSGETQYF. The CDR3, as DNA: TGTGCCAGCAGCCCGGGTTCAGGGGAGACCCAGTACTTC. This sequence joins TRBV7-8 and TRBJ2-5; possible D gene TRBD1, 5 bases. This CDR3 contains 13 residues. V dropped 5 bases and J dropped 5 bases, with 12 bases sitting between them. Germline V gene sequence: CDR1 SGHVS, CDR2 FQNEAQ.

V usage is TRBV13 and J usage is TRBJ1-1, with 11 bases aligning to TRBD1. The CDR3 runs to 17 residues. Germline values: CDR1 PRHDT, CDR2 FYEKMQ (reference sequence). Losses at the gene ends were 5 bases for V and 4 bases for J; bases not matched to a gene: 12. CDR3 amino acids: CASSPLRTGGEGTEAFF. The DNA for the CDR3 is TGTGCCAGCAGCCCGCTCCGGACAGGGGGCGAGGGCACTGAAGCTTTCTTT.

The J gene is TRBJ1-1, the V gene TRBV24-1; D gene unclear. The CDR3 length is 12 residues. Germline V gene lookup returns CDR1 KGHDR and CDR2 SFDVKD. The germline V and J ends were trimmed by 7 bases and 1 base, with 6 bases remaining between them. The CDR3 reads CATRAGNTEAFF. The CDR3 nucleotides read TGTGCCACCAGGGCAGGGAACACTGAAGCTTTCTTT.

CDR3 coding DNA: TGTGCCAGTAGCACCCGACCGACAGGGGCGCTGAACACTGAAGCTTTCTTT. Translated, it gives CASSTRPTGALNTEAFF. This chain connects TRBV19 to TRBJ1-1; 8 positions agree with TRBD1. Germline CDR1 LNHDA, CDR2 SQIVND (reference sequence). This CDR3 spans 17 amino acids. V shed 6 bases and J 0 bases; nucleotides not matched to a gene: 12.

This clone has only one observation. The chain uses TRBV7-8 and TRBJ2-3; 16 nucleotides line up with TRBD2. The CDR3 covers 16 residues. The germline CDR1 and CDR2 sequences are SGHVS and FQNEAQ. V lost 5 bases to trimming and J lost 6 bases; unmatched junction nucleotides: 5. CDR3 sequence: CASSQGLAGGTDTQYF. The CDR3 nucleotides read TGTGCCAGCAGCCAGGGACTAGCGGGGGGGACGGATACGCAGTATTTT.